The rows below give T cell receptor beta chains drawn from one sample of a study of blood T cell repertoires in COVID-19. Here immunoSEQ multiplex PCR was the method, and the copy in TCRdb shows in-frame clones only, minus some. Of 150,000 to 200,000 clones listed, about four fifths are singletons. The sequenced sample was peripheral blood. The receptors come from a human donor with acute or convalescent COVID-19. The donor label of this sample is uncertain. Each CDR3 is given with its conserved first and last residue. D genes are given only for firm matches. Only part of the rows carry a size: once, few, many, or a class if the clone is expanded.

>TRBJ1-1|TRBD1|.|TRBV20-1
CSASTGTGSGAFF
TGCAGTGCTAGTACTGGGACAGGGAGTGGTGCTTTCTTT
>TRBJ2-5|.|.|TRBV5-8
CASSLGSGRETQYF
TGTGCCAGCAGCTTGGGATCAGGGAGGGAGACCCAGTACTTC
>TRBJ2-7|.|.|TRBV6-5
CASRETGSTFREQYF
TGTGCCAGCAGGGAGACAGGCTCGACATTCCGGGAGCAGTACTTC
>TRBJ2-1|.|.|TRBV5-4
CASSLEVSRANEQFF
TGTGCCAGCAGCTTGGAGGTCTCGCGGGCCAATGAGCAGTTCTTC
>TRBJ1-1|TRBD1|.|TRBV6-6
CAGPGQGNTEAFF
TGTGCCGGACCGGGACAGGGGAACACTGAAGCTTTCTTT
>TRBJ2-3|TRBD2|.|TRBV25-1
CASSDLAGAPDTQYF
TGTGCCAGCAGTGATCTAGCGGGGGCCCCAGATACGCAGTATTTT
>TRBJ2-1|.|.|TRBV21-1
CASQKRSDSYNEQFF
TGTGCCAGCCAGAAAAGATCCGACAGCTACAATGAGCAGTTCTTC
>TRBJ1-2|TRBD1|.|TRBV19
CASSASGQGKGYGYTF
TGTGCCAGTAGTGCCTCGGGACAGGGGAAAGGCTATGGCTACACCTTC
>TRBJ2-5|TRBD2|.|TRBV28
CASSRPRGGQETQYF
TGTGCCAGCAGCCGACCCCGGGGGGGGCAAGAGACCCAGTACTTC
>TRBJ2-2|.|.|TRBV21-1
CASRRTGLTGELFF
TGTGCCAGCAGACGGACAGGGTTAACCGGGGAGCTGTTTTTT
>TRBJ2-1|.|.|TRBV5-1
CASSPGLDNEQFF
TGCGCCAGCAGCCCGGGACTTGACAATGAGCAGTTCTTC
>TRBJ2-5|.|.|TRBV20-1
CSASGVTIRETQYF
TGCAGTGCTAGTGGTGTCACAATCAGAGAGACCCAGTACTTC
>TRBJ1-2|.|.|TRBV30
CAWTSTPKEVYGYTF
TGTGCCTGGACCTCGACACCCAAGGAAGTGTATGGCTACACCTTC
>TRBJ2-5|TRBD2|few|TRBV5-4
CASRGGETQYF
TGTGCCAGCAGGGGGGGGGAGACCCAGTACTTC
>TRBJ1-1|.|few|TRBV28
CASTSASKGRDAEAFF
TGTGCCAGCACTTCAGCCTCTAAGGGGAGGGACGCTGAAGCTTTCTTT
>TRBJ2-3|TRBD1|.|TRBV30
CAGLRDRGGTDTQYF
TGTGCCGGCCTCCGGGACAGGGGAGGCACAGATACGCAGTATTTT
>TRBJ2-7|TRBD1|once|TRBV2
CASYDRASSYEQYF
TGTGCCAGCTATGACAGGGCAAGCTCCTACGAGCAGTACTTC
>TRBJ1-4|TRBD1|.|TRBV28
CASRPPGQGWGKLFF
TGTGCCAGCAGACCACCGGGACAGGGGTGGGGAAAACTGTTTTTT
>TRBJ1-3|.|few|TRBV2
CASSRQGRNTIYF
TGTGCCAGCAGTCGGCAGGGGCGAAACACCATATATTTT
>TRBJ2-3|.|.|TRBV28
CASRGLGISTDTQYF
TGTGCCAGCAGGGGACTGGGGATTAGCACAGATACGCAGTATTTT
>TRBJ1-1|.|.|TRBV6-5
CASSYSRRRTEAFF
TGTGCCAGCAGTTACTCGAGGAGACGAACTGAAGCTTTCTTT
>TRBJ2-7|TRBD2|.|TRBV6-4
CASSDEAGEGYEQYF
TGTGCCAGCAGTGACGAGGCGGGAGAAGGATACGAGCAGTACTTC